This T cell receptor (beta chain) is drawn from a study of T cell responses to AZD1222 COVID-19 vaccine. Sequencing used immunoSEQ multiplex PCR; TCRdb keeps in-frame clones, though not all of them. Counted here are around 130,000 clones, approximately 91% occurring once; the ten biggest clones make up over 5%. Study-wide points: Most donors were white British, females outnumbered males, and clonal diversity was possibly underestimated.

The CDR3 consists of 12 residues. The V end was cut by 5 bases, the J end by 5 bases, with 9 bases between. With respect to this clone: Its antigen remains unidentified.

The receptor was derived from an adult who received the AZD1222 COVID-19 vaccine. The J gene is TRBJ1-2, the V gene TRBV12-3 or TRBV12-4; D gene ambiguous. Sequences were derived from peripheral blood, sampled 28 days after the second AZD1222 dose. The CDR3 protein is CASSLTRYGYTF. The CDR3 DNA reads TGTGCCAGCAGTCTAACACGGTATGGCTACACCTTC.